This T cell receptor beta chain was documented in a study of blood T cell repertoires in COVID-19 (dated by TCRdb to 2018 to 2021). Background for the entire study: Samples from collaborators originated in the United States, Italy and Spain and spanned both the acute and convalescent phases of COVID-19. The material from the prospective study consisted of cDNA or gDNA derived from T cells, B-cell-depleted T cells, or PBMCs. Deeply sampled blood TCRbeta repertoires from subjects exposed to, actively infected with, or recovered from COVID-19 were included in the dataset. The repertoires were made available in a free public database intended to serve as a resource for research on the immune response to SARS-CoV-2. Samples were obtained from the ongoing ImmuneRACE study (first 160 participants) and from 1,254 subjects provided by 6 global collaborators. The sample metadata nearly always contained a de-identified subject ID, COVID-19 status, age in years and sex. Where HLA class I and class II types were available, the types were taken from metadata supplied by the sample provider, not from assay-based typing.

The immunoSEQ Assay, a bias-controlled multiplex PCR, was used to amplify TCRbeta CDR3 regions from genomic DNA. The paper's data handling went like this. The number of nucleated cells in each sample was estimated by amplification of reference gene primers within the assay. To quantify the absolute abundance of each unique TCRbeta CDR3 rearrangement, sequence reads were collapsed and filtered. Productive Simpson clonality was computed per sample as the square root of Simpson's diversity index over productive rearrangements. As stored in TCRdb, this immuneACCESS dataset retains in-frame rearrangements with V and J assigned. A fraction of the clones does not appear; measured against another copy, unresolved V genes explain less than half of the discrepancy, and the remainder lacks a known reason. D and trimming were read from the DNA, whereas the V and J calls and clone size are those reported in that table. The sample table shows roughly 25,000 clones, and approximately 72% are seen once. The biggest ten clones account for 40% to 45% of the sample.

Overall results and qualifications from the work: How much clinical and demographic metadata was included differed by source and by participant, and the metadata was provided uncurated.

Notes on this clone: Its specific antigen is unknown. Within one base of it there is no much larger clone, and no base qualities were kept.

Whole blood was collected in K2EDTA tubes by collaborating institutions according to the institutions' own protocols. For TCRbeta analysis, collaborators shipped samples in one of three forms: frozen whole blood, isolated PBMCs, or DNA extracted from either of those sample types. This TCR was sampled from a woman older than 75 with acute or convalescent COVID-19. Sequencing was performed on peripheral blood.

The CDR3 corresponds to CASSSLAGASQETQYF. The bases read TGTGCCAGCAGCTCCTTAGCGGGGGCTTCCCAAGAGACCCAGTACTTC. The sequence is built from TRBV5-5 and TRBJ2-5; 9 bases in the middle match TRBD2. Trimming removed 3 bases from V and 1 base from J; the gene matches leave 7 bases unexplained. The CDR3 sequence holds 16 residues, the cysteine and phenylalanine included. The DNA shown is the 48-base CDR3, in frame from base 1. Taken from the germline V gene (reference sequence), the CDR1 and CDR2 loops are SGHKS and YYEKEE. Supplemented by the reference TRBV5-5 and TRBJ2-5 proteins around the CDR3, the complete variable domain is DAGVTQSPTHLIKTRGQQVTLRCSPISGHKSVSWYQQVLGQGPQFIFQYYEKEERGRGNFPDRFSARQFPNYSSELNVNALLLGDSALYLCASSSLAGASQETQYFGPGTRLLVL.